A single sample is the source of the 15 T cell receptor beta chains below, sequenced in a study of T cell responses to AZD1222 COVID-19 vaccine. TCRdb keeps only in-frame clones here, not all; method: immunoSEQ multiplex PCR. The sample consists of some 170,000 clones, 80% to 90% of them appearing once. Material: peripheral blood, obtained 28 days after the second dose of the MenACWY control vaccine. The receptors derive from an adult who received the MenACWY meningococcal vaccine as a control.

The V and J genes are TRBV6-2 or TRBV6-3 and TRBJ2-6, with D maybe TRBD1 (6 bases). This CDR3 comprises 16 residues. Per germline, CDR1 MNHEY and CDR2 SVGEGT. Trimming took 5 bases from V and 2 from J, leaving 13 bases between them. The CDR3: CASSITRGTGANVLTF. In DNA form, the CDR3 reads TGTGCCAGCAGTATAACCAGGGGAACTGGGGCCAACGTCCTGACTTTC.

The chain is built from TRBV6-5 and TRBJ1-1, with a possible D match to TRBD1 (5 bases). Germline CDR1 is MNHEY and CDR2 is SVGAGI. V was cut by 6 bases and J by 12 bases, with 14 bases left in between. The CDR3 totals 11 residues. The CDR3 sequence: CASSFGGKTFF. As DNA, the CDR3 is TGTGCCAGCAGCTTCGGGGGGAAGACTTTCTTT.

This chain links TRBV19 with TRBJ2-6; TRBD1 is a possible D gene (5 bases). The ends were cut back, 8 bases at V and 0 bases at J, with 14 bases in the middle. Germline CDR1 reads LNHDA; CDR2 reads SQIVND (reference sequence). CDR3 length: 16 residues. Here the CDR3 reads CASRKGAASGANVLTF. As DNA, the CDR3 is TGTGCCAGTCGCAAAGGGGCGGCCTCTGGGGCCAACGTCCTGACTTTC. The full variable domain, completed using reference TRBV19 and TRBJ2-6, is DGGITQSPKYLFRKEGQNVTLSCEQNLNHDAMYWYRQDPGQGLRLIYYSQIVNDFQKGDIAEGYSVSREKKESFPLTVTSAQKNPTAFYLCASRKGAASGANVLTFGAGSRLTVL.

This clone was picked up one time. The CDR3 protein is CASMNGELFF. CDR3 in DNA: TGCGCCAGCATGAACGGGGAGCTGTTTTTT. The V call is TRBV23-1, the J call TRBJ2-2; D not resolved. TRBV23-1 is recorded as an ORF, its role being uncertain. With 7 bases removed from V and 7 bases from J, the gap between germline ends came to 4 bases. There are 10 residues in the CDR3.

Only one count was recorded for this clone. V usage is TRBV5-1 and J usage is TRBJ2-1; D is ambiguous. Germline V gene sequence: CDR1 SGHRS, CDR2 YFSETQ. The length of the CDR3 is 12 residues. Trimming left V 0 bases short and J 5 bases short, with 3 bases between. The CDR3 spells CASSLENNEQFF. CDR3 sequence (DNA): TGCGCCAGCAGCTTGGAAAACAATGAGCAGTTCTTC.

The chain's CDR3 is CASSLGATGRPEAFF. DNA of the CDR3: TGTGCCAGCAGTTTAGGCGCTACAGGGCGTCCTGAAGCTTTCTTT. The rearrangement joins TRBV28 to TRBJ1-1, with a weak D call TRBD1 (6 bases). The CDR3 totals 15 residues. Germline CDR1 and CDR2: MDHEN and SYDVKM. The V gene lost 2 bases and the J gene lost 6 bases, with 16 bases spanning the gap.

This clone was found once. In nucleotides, the CDR3 is TGTGCCAGTACTGGATGGTCCGGACCGAACACCGGGGAGCTGTTTTTT. Residues: CASTGWSGPNTGELFF. This chain joins TRBV19 and TRBJ2-2, with D hard to call. Trimming left V 7 bases short and J 0 bases short, with 15 bases between. Germline loops: CDR1 LNHDA, CDR2 SQIVND (reference sequence). CDR3 length: 16 amino acids.

This rearrangement joins TRBV28 to TRBJ1-5; D is perhaps TRBD1 (6 bases). Germline CDR1 and CDR2: MDHEN and SYDVKM. The V end was cut by 2 bases, the J end by 2 bases, with 10 bases between. This CDR3 is built from 15 residues. The CDR3 loop reads CASSLDRRGNQPQHF. CDR3 sequence (DNA): TGTGCCAGCAGTTTAGACAGGAGGGGCAATCAGCCCCAGCATTTT.

The V and J genes are TRBV5-4 and TRBJ1-1; D not resolved. Looked up from germline, CDR1 is SGHNT and CDR2 is YYREEE (reference sequence). The V end lost 1 base, the J end lost 6 bases, and 10 bases lay between the germline ends. This CDR3 has 13 residues. CDR3 sequence (DNA): TGTGCCAGCAGCTTGACTACAGACGCTGAAGCTTTCTTT. It yields the protein CASSLTTDAEAFF.

This chain links TRBV3-1 (or the pseudogene TRBV3-2) with TRBJ1-4; tentatively, D is TRBD1 (5 bases). Trimming pared 0 bases from V and 0 bases from J, leaving 8 bases between. The CDR3 runs to 16 residues. Germline-derived CDR1 and CDR2 are LGHDT and YNNKEL (reference sequence). This CDR3 reads CASSQDLGATNEKLFF. The CDR3 region has the DNA TGTGCCAGCAGCCAAGATCTGGGGGCAACTAATGAAAAACTGTTTTTT.

This chain links TRBV5-4 with TRBJ1-2; D not resolved. The germline V gene encodes CDR1 SGHNT and CDR2 YYREEE (reference sequence). Trimming cost V 2 bases and J 2 bases, with 10 bases left between them. The CDR3 contains 14 residues. CDR3 protein: CASSLSGRNYGYTF. The CDR3 bases are TGTGCCAGCAGCTTATCGGGCAGAAACTATGGCTACACCTTC.

The chain joins TRBV20-1 to TRBJ2-5; D gene uncertain. CDR1 DFQATT and CDR2 SNEGSKA come from the germline V gene (reference sequence). This CDR3 contains 10 residues. The ends were cut back, 5 bases at V and 5 bases at J, with 6 bases in the middle. In DNA form, the CDR3 reads TGCAGTGCTGGCTTTGAGACCCAGTACTTC. This sequence encodes CSAGFETQYF.

V usage is TRBV6-5 and J usage is TRBJ1-3; D ambiguous. Trimming left V 4 bases short and J 4 bases short, with 14 bases between. Germline CDR1 MNHEY, CDR2 SVGAGI. This CDR3 spans 15 amino acids. The CDR3 reads CASSSALRPGNTIYF. DNA for the CDR3: TGTGCCAGCAGTTCGGCGTTGCGGCCCGGAAACACCATATATTTT.

The chain couples TRBV6-6 to TRBJ1-6; 10 positions agree with TRBD1. Germline lookup yields CDR1 MNHNY and CDR2 SVGAGI (reference sequence). The CDR3 sequence is 15 residues long. V lost 6 bases to trimming and J lost 10 bases; unmatched junction nucleotides: 9. The DNA of the CDR3 is TGTGCCAGCAGCACCCCCGGGACAGGGGAATCACCCCTCCACTTT. It specifies CASSTPGTGESPLHF.

The V call is TRBV27, the J call TRBJ2-2; 11 bases are shared with TRBD2. CDR3 size: 15 residues. CDR1 and CDR2 (germline): MNHEY, SMNVEV (reference sequence). J was trimmed by 7 bases and V by 4 bases; bases with no gene match: 5. The CDR3 loop reads CASSSLAGAIGELFF. CDR3 nucleotides: TGTGCCAGCAGTTCACTAGCGGGAGCGATCGGGGAGCTGTTTTTT.